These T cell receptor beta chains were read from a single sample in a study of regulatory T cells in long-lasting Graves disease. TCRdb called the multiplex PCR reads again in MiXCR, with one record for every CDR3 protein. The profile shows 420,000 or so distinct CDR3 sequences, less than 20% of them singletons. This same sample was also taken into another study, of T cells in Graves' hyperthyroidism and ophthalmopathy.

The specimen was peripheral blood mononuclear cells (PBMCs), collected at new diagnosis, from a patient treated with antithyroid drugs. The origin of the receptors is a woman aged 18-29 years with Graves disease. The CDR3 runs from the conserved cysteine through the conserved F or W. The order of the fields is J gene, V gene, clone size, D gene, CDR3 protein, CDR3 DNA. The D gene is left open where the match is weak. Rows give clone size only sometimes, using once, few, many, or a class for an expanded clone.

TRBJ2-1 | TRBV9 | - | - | CASSVMSGPYNEQFF | TGTGCCAGCAGCGTAATGAGCGGACCCTACAATGAGCAGTTCTTC
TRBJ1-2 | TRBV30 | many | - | CAWSLLDLTYGYTF | TGTGCCTGGAGCCTACTGGACCTTACGTATGGCTACACCTTC
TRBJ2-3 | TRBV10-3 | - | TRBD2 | CAISDPAGNTDTQYF | TGTGCCATCAGTGACCCAGCGGGGAACACAGATACGCAGTATTTT
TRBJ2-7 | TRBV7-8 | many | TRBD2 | CASSDLAGGHEQYF | TGTGCCAGCAGCGATCTGGCGGGGGGACACGAGCAGTACTTC
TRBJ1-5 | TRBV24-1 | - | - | CATSDAPEGVGNQPQHF | TGTGCCACCAGTGATGCCCCCGAAGGCGTTGGCAATCAGCCCCAGCATTTT
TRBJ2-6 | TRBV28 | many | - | CASSLFTASSGANVLTF | TGTGCCAGCAGTTTGTTTACAGCCAGCTCTGGGGCCAACGTCCTGACTTTC
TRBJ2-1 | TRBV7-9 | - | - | CASSLGQLELHEQFF | TGTGCCAGCAGCTTAGGACAGTTGGAACTGCACGAGCAGTTCTTC
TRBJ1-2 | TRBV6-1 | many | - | CASSVSNYGYTF | TGTGCCAGCAGCGTTTCTAACTATGGCTACACCTTC
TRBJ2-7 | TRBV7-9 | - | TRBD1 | CASSTWDSSYEQYF | TGTGCCAGCAGCACCTGGGACAGCTCCTACGAGCAGTACTTC
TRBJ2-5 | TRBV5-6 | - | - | CASSLYRETQYF | TGTGCCAGCAGCTTGTACCGGGAGACCCAGTACTTC
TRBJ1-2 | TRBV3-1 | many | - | CASSQEYGYTF | TGTGCCAGCAGCCAAGAGTACGGCTACACCTTC
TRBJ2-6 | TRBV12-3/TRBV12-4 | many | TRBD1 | CASSATGQGFSGANVLTF | TGTGCCAGCAGTGCTACGGGACAGGGCTTCTCTGGGGCCAACGTCCTGACTTTC
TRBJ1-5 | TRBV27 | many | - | CASSLLGGNQPQHF | TGTGCCAGCAGTTTGCTAGGGGGCAATCAGCCCCAGCATTTT
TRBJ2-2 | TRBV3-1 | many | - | CASSHPAGGELFF | TGTGCCAGCAGCCACCCAGCGGGCGGGGAGCTGTTTTTT
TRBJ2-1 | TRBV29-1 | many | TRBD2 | CSVVRLAVYNEQFF | TGCAGCGTTGTACGACTAGCGGTCTACAATGAGCAGTTCTTC
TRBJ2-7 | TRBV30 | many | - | CAWSLQSSEQYF | TGTGCCTGGAGTCTCCAGTCTAGCGAGCAGTACTTC
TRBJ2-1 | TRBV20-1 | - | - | CSASLGSETTMRQFF | TGCAGTGCTAGCCTAGGGAGTGAAACGACAATGAGGCAGTTCTTC
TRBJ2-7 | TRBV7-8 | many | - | CASRPPATYEQYF | TGTGCCAGCAGGCCCCCAGCCACCTACGAGCAGTACTTC
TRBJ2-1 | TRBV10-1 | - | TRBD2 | CASSEVAGLNEQFF | TGCGCCAGCAGTGAGGTAGCGGGGCTCAATGAGCAGTTCTTC
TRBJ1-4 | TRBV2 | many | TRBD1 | CATTGVTEKLFF | TGTGCCACGACAGGGGTGACTGAAAAACTGTTTTTT
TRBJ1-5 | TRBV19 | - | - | CASSNTQEWRQPQHF | TGTGCCAGTAGTAATACCCAGGAGTGGCGACAGCCCCAGCATTTT
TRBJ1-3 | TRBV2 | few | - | CASKQGTGNTIYF | TGTGCCAGCAAACAGGGCACTGGAAACACCATATATTTT
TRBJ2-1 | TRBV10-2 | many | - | CASSDRGEQFF | TGCGCCAGCAGTGACCGGGGTGAGCAGTTCTTC
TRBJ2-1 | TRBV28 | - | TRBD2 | CASSLMTSGSLYEQFF | TGTGCCAGCAGTTTAATGACTAGCGGGAGTTTGTATGAGCAGTTCTTC
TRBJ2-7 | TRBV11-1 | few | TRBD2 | CASSSETSRYYEQYF | TGTGCCAGCAGCTCCGAGACTAGCCGCTACTACGAGCAGTACTTC
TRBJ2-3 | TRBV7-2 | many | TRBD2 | CASSGRLAGEKYF | TGTGCCAGCAGCGGCCGACTAGCGGGAGAAAAGTATTTT
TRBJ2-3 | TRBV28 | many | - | CASTMRRGWSTDTQYF | TGTGCCAGCACCATGAGGAGGGGGTGGAGCACAGATACGCAGTATTTT
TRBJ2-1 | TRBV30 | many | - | CAWRRGPEQFF | TGTGCCTGGAGGAGGGGTCCTGAGCAGTTCTTC
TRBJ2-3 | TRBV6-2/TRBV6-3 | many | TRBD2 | CASSNGLAGVTDTQYF | TGTGCCAGCAGTAATGGACTAGCGGGAGTGACAGATACGCAGTATTTT
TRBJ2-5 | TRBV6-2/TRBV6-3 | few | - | CASSYREEETQYF | TGTGCCAGCAGCTACAGGGAGGAGGAGACCCAGTACTTC
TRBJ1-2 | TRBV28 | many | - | CASSLSEAYGYTF | TGTGCCAGCAGTTTATCGGAAGCTTATGGCTACACCTTC
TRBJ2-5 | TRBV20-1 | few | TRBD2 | CSARNTGGSGETQYF | TGCAGTGCTAGAAACACCGGCGGGAGTGGAGAGACCCAGTACTTC
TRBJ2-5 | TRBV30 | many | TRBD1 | CAWSVRDRGQTQYF | TGTGCCTGGAGTGTACGGGACAGGGGTCAGACCCAGTACTTC
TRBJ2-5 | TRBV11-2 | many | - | CASSLDRAVETQYF | TGTGCCAGCAGCTTAGATCGAGCGGTAGAGACCCAGTACTTC
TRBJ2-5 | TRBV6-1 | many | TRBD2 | CASSEASSGSGETQYF | TGTGCCAGCAGTGAAGCTTCTAGCGGGAGTGGCGAGACCCAGTACTTC
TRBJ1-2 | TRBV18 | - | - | CASSPMTDLRGGYTF | TGTGCCAGCTCACCAATGACAGACCTTAGAGGGGGCTACACCTTC
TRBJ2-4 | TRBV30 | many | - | CAWSSPGVQYF | TGTGCCTGGAGTTCCCCGGGGGTTCAGTACTTC
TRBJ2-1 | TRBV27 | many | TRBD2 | CASRKREGSYNEQFF | TGTGCCAGCCGAAAGCGGGAGGGTTCCTACAATGAGCAGTTCTTC
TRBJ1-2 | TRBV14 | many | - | CASSQEAATASYGYTF | TGTGCCAGCAGCCAAGAAGCGGCGACAGCCTCCTATGGCTACACCTTC
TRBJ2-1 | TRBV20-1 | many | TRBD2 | CSARERGLRNEQFF | TGCAGTGCTAGAGAAAGGGGACTACGGAATGAGCAGTTCTTC
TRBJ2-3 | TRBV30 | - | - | CAWSEVGRGSRTDTQYF | TGTGCCTGGAGTGAAGTTGGTCGGGGCAGTCGAACAGATACGCAGTATTTT
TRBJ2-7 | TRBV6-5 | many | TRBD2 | CASSLLAGNYEQYF | TGTGCCAGCAGTTTACTAGCGGGAAACTACGAGCAGTACTTC
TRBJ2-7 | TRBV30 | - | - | CAWGGGYEQYF | TGTGCCTGGGGAGGGGGGTACGAGCAGTACTTC